The text below deals with one T cell receptor beta chain. What it binds is not known. Only in-frame clones appear in the TCRdb table, and some are missing; sequencing was by immunoSEQ multiplex PCR. The sample lists 20,000 to 25,000 clones; approximately 82% were seen once. The source of the sample is a study of T cells in narcolepsy. Whole-study findings and limits: Autoreactive clone sequences were missing from some blood memory CD4+ repertoires. HCRT-specific and TRIB2-specific autoreactive clonotypes appeared among same-patient CSF and blood CD4+ clonotypes.

The germline gives CDR1 SEHNR, CDR2 FQNEAQ (reference sequence). V lost 0 bases and J 2 bases, leaving 5 bases between the germline ends. The CDR3 runs to 14 residues. The sequence was obtained from a human donor in good health. Specimen: memory (CD45RA-) CD4+ T cells from blood. This chain links TRBV7-9 with TRBJ1-5; D is undetermined. CDR3 sequence: CASSLAGGNQPQHF. For the CDR3, the DNA is TGTGCCAGCAGCTTAGCTGGGGGCAATCAGCCCCAGCATTTT. The entire variable domain, with the rest obtained from reference TRBV7-9 and TRBJ1-5, is as follows: DTGVSQNPRHKITKRGQNVTFRCDPISEHNRLYWYRQTLGQGPEFLTYFQNEAQLEKSRLLSDRFSAERPKGSFSTLEIQRTEQGDSAMYLCASSLAGGNQPQHFGDGTRLSIL.